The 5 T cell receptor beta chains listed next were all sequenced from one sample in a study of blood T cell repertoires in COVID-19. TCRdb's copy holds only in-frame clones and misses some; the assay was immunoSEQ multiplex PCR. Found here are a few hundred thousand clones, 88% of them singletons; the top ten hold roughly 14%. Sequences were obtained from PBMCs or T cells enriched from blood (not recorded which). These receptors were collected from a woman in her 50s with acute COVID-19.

CDR3 nucleotide sequence: TGTGCCACAGGGGTACAGAACACTGAAGCTTTCTTT. Its protein is CATGVQNTEAFF. The rearrangement links TRBV24-1 to TRBJ1-1, with D tentatively TRBD1 (5 bases). The V and J ends lost 10 bases and 1 base respectively, with 9 bases between them. The CDR3 covers 12 residues. The germline V gene has CDR1 KGHDR and CDR2 SFDVKD.

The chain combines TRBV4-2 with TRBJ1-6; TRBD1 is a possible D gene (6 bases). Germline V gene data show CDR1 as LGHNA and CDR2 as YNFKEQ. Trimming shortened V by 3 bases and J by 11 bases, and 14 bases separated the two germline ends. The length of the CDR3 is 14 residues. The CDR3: CASSQDRDIPPLHF. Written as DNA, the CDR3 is TGTGCCAGCAGCCAGGACCGGGACATTCCACCCCTCCACTTT.

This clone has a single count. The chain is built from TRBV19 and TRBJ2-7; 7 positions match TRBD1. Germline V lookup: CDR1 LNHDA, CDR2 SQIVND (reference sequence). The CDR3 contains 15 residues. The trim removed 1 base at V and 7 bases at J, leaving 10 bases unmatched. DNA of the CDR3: TGTGCCAGTAGTATAGGACAGGGATTTTCTGGGGAGCAGTACTTC. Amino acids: CASSIGQGFSGEQYF.

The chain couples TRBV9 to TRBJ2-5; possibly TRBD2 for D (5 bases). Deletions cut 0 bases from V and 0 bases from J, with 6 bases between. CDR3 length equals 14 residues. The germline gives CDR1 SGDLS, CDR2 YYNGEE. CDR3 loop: CASSVGEYQETQYF. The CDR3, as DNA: TGTGCCAGCAGCGTAGGGGAGTACCAAGAGACCCAGTACTTC.

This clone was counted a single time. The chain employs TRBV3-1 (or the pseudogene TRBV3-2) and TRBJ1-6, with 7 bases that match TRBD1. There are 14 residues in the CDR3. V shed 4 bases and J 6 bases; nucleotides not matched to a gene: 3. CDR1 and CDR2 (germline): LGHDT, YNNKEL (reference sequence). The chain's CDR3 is CASSRGTANSPLHF. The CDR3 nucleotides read TGTGCCAGCAGCCGCGGGACAGCTAATTCACCCCTCCACTTT.